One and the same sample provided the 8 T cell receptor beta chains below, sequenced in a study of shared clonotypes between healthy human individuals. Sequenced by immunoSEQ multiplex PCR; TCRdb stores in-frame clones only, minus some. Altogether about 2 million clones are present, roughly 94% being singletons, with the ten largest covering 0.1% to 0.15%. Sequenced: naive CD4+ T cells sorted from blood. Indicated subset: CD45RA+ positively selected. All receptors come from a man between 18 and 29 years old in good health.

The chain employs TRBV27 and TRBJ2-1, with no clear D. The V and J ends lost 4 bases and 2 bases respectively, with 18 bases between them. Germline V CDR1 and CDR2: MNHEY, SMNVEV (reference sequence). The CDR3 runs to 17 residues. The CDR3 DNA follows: TGTGCCAGCAGTTCTCAAACGTCCATTCAGACCTACAATGAGCAGTTCTTC. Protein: CASSSQTSIQTYNEQFF.

The CDR3 reads CASSLAGVYQETQYF. The CDR3, as DNA: TGTGCCAGCAGCTTAGCGGGAGTCTACCAAGAGACCCAGTACTTC. This chain connects TRBV7-9 to TRBJ2-5, with a possible D match to TRBD2 (5 bases). V dropped 0 bases and J dropped 0 bases, with 8 bases sitting between them. The CDR3 has 15 residues. Germline V lookup: CDR1 SEHNR, CDR2 FQNEAQ (reference sequence).

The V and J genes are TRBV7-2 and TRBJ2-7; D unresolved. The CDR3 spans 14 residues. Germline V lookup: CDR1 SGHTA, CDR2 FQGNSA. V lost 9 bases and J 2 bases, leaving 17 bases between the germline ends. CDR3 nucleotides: TGTGCCAGTAGTCAGGTAGCCTCCCCCTACGAGCAGTACTTC. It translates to CASSQVASPYEQYF. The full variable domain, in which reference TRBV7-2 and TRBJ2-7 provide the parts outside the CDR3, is GAGVSQSPSNKVTEKGKDVELRCDPISGHTALYWYRQSLGQGLEFLIYFQGNSAPDKSGLPSDRFSAERTGGSVSTLTIQRTQQEDSAVYLCASSQVASPYEQYFGPGTRLTVT.

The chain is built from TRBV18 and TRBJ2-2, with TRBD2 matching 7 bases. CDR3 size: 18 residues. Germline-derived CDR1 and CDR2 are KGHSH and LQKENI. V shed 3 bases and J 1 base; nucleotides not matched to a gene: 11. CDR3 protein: CASSPAGATYGNTGELFF. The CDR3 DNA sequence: TGTGCCAGCTCACCGGCGGGAGCTACCTATGGGAACACCGGGGAGCTGTTTTTT.

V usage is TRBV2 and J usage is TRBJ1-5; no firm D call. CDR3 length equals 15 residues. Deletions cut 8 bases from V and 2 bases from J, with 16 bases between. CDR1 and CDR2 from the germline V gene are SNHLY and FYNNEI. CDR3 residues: CASGSWGDGNQPQHF. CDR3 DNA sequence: TGTGCCAGCGGGTCGTGGGGTGATGGCAATCAGCCCCAGCATTTT.

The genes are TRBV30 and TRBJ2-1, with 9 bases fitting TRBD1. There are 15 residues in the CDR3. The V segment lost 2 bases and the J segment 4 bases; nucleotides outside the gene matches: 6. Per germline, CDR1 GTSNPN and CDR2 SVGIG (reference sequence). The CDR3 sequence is CAWSWGTGRYNEQFF. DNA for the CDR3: TGTGCCTGGAGTTGGGGGACAGGGAGGTACAATGAGCAGTTCTTC.

The CDR3 sequence is CASSELGLGHNEQFF. CDR3 sequence (DNA): TGTGCCAGCAGTGAATTGGGTTTGGGACACAATGAGCAGTTCTTC. V is TRBV6-1 and J is TRBJ2-1; perhaps D is TRBD1 or TRBD2 (5 bases each). Between the trimmed V and J ends, which lost 2 bases and 5 bases, there was a span of 13 bases. This CDR3 has 15 amino acids. Looked up from germline, CDR1 is MNHNS and CDR2 is SASEGT.

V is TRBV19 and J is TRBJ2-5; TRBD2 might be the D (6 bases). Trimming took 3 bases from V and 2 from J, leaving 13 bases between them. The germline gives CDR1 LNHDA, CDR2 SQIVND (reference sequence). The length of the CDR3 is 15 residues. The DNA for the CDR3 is TGTGCCAGTAGTATGATGGGAGGAGGGCAAGAGACCCAGTACTTC. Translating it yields CASSMMGGGQETQYF.